The rows below give T cell receptor beta chains drawn from one sample of a study of T cell responses to AZD1222 COVID-19 vaccine. Profiling relied on immunoSEQ multiplex PCR, and the TCRdb table lists in-frame clones only, not all of them. The sample carries some 150,000 clones, approximately 94% recorded once. This sample comprised peripheral blood, obtained on day 0 of AZD1222 vaccination. The receptors were gathered from an adult in good health. CDR3s include the opening cysteine and the closing phenylalanine or tryptophan. D genes are given only for firm matches. For some rows the clone size is stated as once, few or many, or as a class when expanded; others skip it.

TRBJ2-7	NA	12	TRBV12-3/TRBV12-4	NA	TGTGCCAGCAGTCTGACGCCGAACGAGCAGTACTTC	CASSLTPNEQYF
TRBJ1-5	NA	13	TRBV14	NA	TGTGCCAGCAGCCTACAGGGTGATCAGCCCCAGCATTTT	CASSLQGDQPQHF
TRBJ1-2	NA	12	TRBV23-1	NA	TGCGCCAGCAGTCAATCTCGGTATGGCTACACCTTC	CASSQSRYGYTF
TRBJ1-6	NA	17	TRBV7-2	TRBD1	TGTGCCAGCAGCTCTCCAATCGGGACAGGGGTAAATTCACCCCTCCACTTT	CASSSPIGTGVNSPLHF
TRBJ1-1	NA	15	TRBV5-1	NA	TGCGCCAGCAGCTTGCAGTCCAGAATGAACACTGAAGCTTTCTTT	CASSLQSRMNTEAFF
TRBJ2-1	NA	18	TRBV5-1	TRBD2	TGCGCCAGCAGCTTGGCCCTAGGGACTAGCGGGGTCTACAATGAGCAGTTCTTC	CASSLALGTSGVYNEQFF
TRBJ2-3	NA	14	TRBV19	TRBD2	TGTGCCAGTAGTATACCGGGGGGAGCAGATACGCAGTATTTT	CASSIPGGADTQYF
TRBJ2-7	once	12	TRBV30	NA	TGTGCCTGGACCCAGAGTTCCCACGAGCAGTACTTC	CAWTQSSHEQYF
TRBJ2-5	NA	14	TRBV19	TRBD1	TGTGCCAGTAGTACCCGACAGGGATTAGAGACCCAGTACTTC	CASSTRQGLETQYF
TRBJ1-5	NA	15	TRBV4-1	TRBD1	TGCGCCAGCAGCGATTACAGGGGGCAGGGTCAGCCCCAGCATTTT	CASSDYRGQGQPQHF
TRBJ1-4	NA	15	TRBV24-1	TRBD1	TGTGCCACCAGTGACCCTGGGACAGGTGATGAAAAACTGTTTTTT	CATSDPGTGDEKLFF
TRBJ1-6	once	14	TRBV6-5	NA	TGTGCCAGCACCCCCACCAACGGTAATTCACCCCTCCACTTT	CASTPTNGNSPLHF
TRBJ1-2	NA	12	TRBV5-1	NA	TGCGCCAGCAGGGAGGGTGTCGACGGCTACACCTTC	CASREGVDGYTF
TRBJ2-7	NA	14	TRBV4-3	NA	TGCGCCAGCAGCCAAGGTTTAGGGTCCGACGAGCAGTACTTC	CASSQGLGSDEQYF
TRBJ1-2	NA	16	TRBV2	TRBD1	TGTGCCAGCAGGACTGACAGGGGGCTCACGGACTATGGCTACACCTTC	CASRTDRGLTDYGYTF
TRBJ1-1	NA	14	TRBV19	NA	TGTGCCAGTACCCTGAGGACAGATAACACTGAAGCTTTCTTT	CASTLRTDNTEAFF
TRBJ2-1	NA	14	TRBV10-3	TRBD1	TGTGCCATCAGAGGACAGGGCGAAAATAATGAGCAGTTCTTC	CAIRGQGENNEQFF
TRBJ1-3	NA	11	TRBV20-1	NA	TGCAGTGCTGGAGGGGGAAACACCATATATTTT	CSAGGGNTIYF